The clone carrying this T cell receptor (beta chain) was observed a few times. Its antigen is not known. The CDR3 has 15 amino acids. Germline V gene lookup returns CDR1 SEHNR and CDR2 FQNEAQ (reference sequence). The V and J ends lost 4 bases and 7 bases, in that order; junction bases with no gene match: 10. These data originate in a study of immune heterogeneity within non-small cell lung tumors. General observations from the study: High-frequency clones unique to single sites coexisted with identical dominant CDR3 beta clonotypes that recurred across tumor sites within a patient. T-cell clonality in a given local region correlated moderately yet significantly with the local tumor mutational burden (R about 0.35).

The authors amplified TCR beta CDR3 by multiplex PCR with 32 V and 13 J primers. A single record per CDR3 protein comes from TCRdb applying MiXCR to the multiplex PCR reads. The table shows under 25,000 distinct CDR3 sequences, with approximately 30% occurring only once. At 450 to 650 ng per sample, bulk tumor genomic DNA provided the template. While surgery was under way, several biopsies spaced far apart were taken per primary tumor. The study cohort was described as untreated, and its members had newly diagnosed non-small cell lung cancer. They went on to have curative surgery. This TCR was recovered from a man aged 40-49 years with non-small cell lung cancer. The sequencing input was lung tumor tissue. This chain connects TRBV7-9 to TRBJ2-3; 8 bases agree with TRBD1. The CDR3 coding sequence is TGTGCCAGCAGCTCAGGGGGCGGACAAATGAATACGCAGTATTTT. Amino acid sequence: CASSSGGGQMNTQYF.